This T cell receptor (beta chain) derives from a study of T-cell reconstitution after alpha-beta-depleted transplantation in children. This clonotype was seen more than once but under ten times. Trimming stripped 2 bases from V and 5 bases from J, with 5 bases between. This CDR3 contains 12 residues. The V gene's germline CDR1 is SGHAT and CDR2 FQNNGV. Unique molecular identifiers were incorporated into the prepared TCRbeta library. TCRdb independently ran MiXCR on the PCR reads; one entry per CDR3 protein. The data show about 200,000 distinct CDR3 sequences, about a sixth seen once. The rearrangement uses TRBV11-2 and TRBJ2-3; no definite D call. Sample: PBMCs, mostly from graft donor cells, taken 360 days after TCRalphabeta/CD19-depleted stem cell transplant. The origin of this receptor is a male patient between 2 and 10 years old who had a stem cell transplant for acute lymphoblastic leukemia, so the T cells may come from the graft donor. In DNA, the CDR3 is TGTGCCAGCAGCTTACACGGAGATACGCAGTATTTT. Its translation: CASSLHGDTQYF.